This T cell receptor (beta chain) is drawn from a study of cytomegalovirus exposure and HLA in healthy donors. The study ran its PCR with 60 Vbeta and 13 Jbeta primers. Assay used: immunoSEQ multiplex PCR; TCRdb lists only in-frame clones, some missing. The table lists over 150,000 clones, 60% to 85% of them singletons. CDR1 and CDR2 (germline): MGHRA, YSYEKL. The V and J ends lost 0 bases and 2 bases respectively, with 10 bases between them. The CDR3 has 15 amino acids. This receptor was obtained from a man younger than 40 in good health and CMV-seropositive. The chain recombines TRBV4-1 with TRBJ1-1; D is unresolved. Sequenced material: PBMCs. DNA of the CDR3: TGCGCCAGCAGCCAAGAGTGGGCACCCAACACTGAAGCTTTCTTT. It encodes CASSQEWAPNTEAFF.